Following are 7 T cell receptor beta chains from one sample sequenced in a study of T cell changes during pregnancy in multiple sclerosis. Clones were sequenced by immunoSEQ multiplex PCR, and TCRdb holds only the in-frame ones, with some missing. Of around 80,000 clones listed, about 90% were seen once; the top ten hold less than 3%. Sequenced here: peripheral blood, sampled before pregnancy. The receptors derive from a female donor with multiple sclerosis, enrolled in a pregnancy study.

This clone has just one count. The gene calls are TRBV27 and TRBJ1-5; no firm D call. The CDR3 is made up of 15 amino acids. CDR1 and CDR2 (germline): MNHEY, SMNVEV (reference sequence). Trimming cost V 3 bases and J 1 base, with 10 bases left between them. The CDR3 region is CASSLGGGSNQPQHF. The CDR3, as DNA: TGTGCCAGCAGTTTGGGTGGCGGGAGCAATCAGCCCCAGCATTTT.

CDR3 protein: CASSLGGRARYYEQYF. The CDR3 DNA reads TGTGCCAGCAGTTTAGGTGGGAGAGCACGCTATTACGAGCAGTACTTC. V and J are TRBV28 and TRBJ2-7, with a possible D match to TRBD2 (5 bases). CDR1 MDHEN and CDR2 SYDVKM come from the germline V gene. V lost 2 bases to trimming and J lost 4 bases, with 18 bases between them. This CDR3 spans 16 amino acids.

The gene calls are TRBV5-1 and TRBJ1-4; D unresolved. The V gene's germline CDR1 is SGHRS and CDR2 YFSETQ. V lost 0 bases and J 8 bases, leaving 8 bases between the germline ends. The CDR3 extends over 13 amino acids. The CDR3 here is CASSLDTEEKLFF. Written as DNA, the CDR3 is TGCGCCAGCAGCTTGGATACAGAGGAAAAACTGTTTTTT.

This clone was counted between two and nine times. CDR3 nucleotide sequence: TGTGCCATCAGTGAGTCGATCCTACCAGGCCGCTCTGGGGCCAACGTCCTGACTTTC. It codes for CAISESILPGRSGANVLTF. The V gene is TRBV10-3, the J gene TRBJ2-6; D gene ambiguous. The V and J ends lost 0 bases and 0 bases respectively, with 15 bases between them. The CDR3 length is 19 residues. The germline gives CDR1 ENHRY, CDR2 SYGVKD.

The chain joins TRBV28 to TRBJ1-5; D may be TRBD1 (5 bases). The germline CDR1 and CDR2 sequences are MDHEN and SYDVKM. This CDR3 is built from 14 residues. Trimming removed 4 bases at V and 8 bases at J, with 15 bases between. CDR3 nucleotide sequence: TGTGCCAGCAGTTCGGACGGGGGTATTAAGCCCCAGCATTTT. Amino acid sequence: CASSSDGGIKPQHF.

V gene TRBV5-1 combines with J gene TRBJ2-7; TRBD2 agrees at 11 bases. V was pared by 2 bases and J by 2 bases, with 3 bases of the junction left unmatched. The CDR3 covers 15 residues. The germline gives CDR1 SGHRS, CDR2 YFSETQ. This CDR3 reads CASSLASGRTYEQYF. In nucleotides, the CDR3 is TGCGCCAGCAGCTTAGCTAGCGGGAGGACCTACGAGCAGTACTTC.

The chain carries TRBV19 and TRBJ1-2; perhaps TRBD1 as D (5 bases). The CDR3 covers 15 residues. CDR1 is LNHDA and CDR2 is SQIVND in the germline V gene (reference sequence). V dropped 5 bases and J dropped 0 bases, with 13 bases sitting between them. The CDR3 nucleotides read TGTGCCAGTAGTGATACAGGTGAAGCTAACTATGGCTACACCTTC. This gives the protein CASSDTGEANYGYTF.